This T cell receptor beta chain was captured in a study of blood T cell repertoires in COVID-19. Study overall: The United States, Italy and Spain were the sources of the acute and convalescent COVID-19 samples. T cells, B-cell-depleted T cells, or PBMCs supplied cDNA or gDNA.

Original processing notes: Reference gene primer amplification in the assay estimated nucleated cell counts. Measured with immunoSEQ multiplex PCR; TCRdb has only the in-frame clones, and not every one. Clonal size and the V and J genes are those of that table, whereas D and trimming came from the DNA. The sample holds about 250,000 clones; approximately 86% are singletons and the top ten take approximately 1.4%. V lost 1 base and J lost 7; bases outside the gene matches: 8. CDR1 and CDR2 (germline): SGHRS, YFSETQ. The CDR3 length is 15 residues. The sequence came from an elderly man with acute or convalescent COVID-19. Sequenced sample: peripheral blood. V usage is TRBV5-1 and J usage is TRBJ2-7, with 10 bases that match TRBD1. The CDR3, as DNA: TGCGCCAGCAGCTTGTTGGGGACAGGGGTTGGTGAGCAGTACTTC. Encoded protein: CASSLLGTGVGEQYF.